This T cell receptor (beta chain) comes out of a study of blood T cells in healthy people across ages. Study overall: Capture by template switching was about one barcoded beta molecule per two T cells.

Then a second PCR, running about 6 to 12 cycles, was carried out with a sample-barcoded 5' primer and a J-beta primer mix. Every single cDNA molecule received a tag from a template-switch adaptor with 12 random nucleotides. In TCRdb, the 5' RACE reads were re-called with MiXCR into one record per CDR3 protein. The profile shows around 1,900,000 distinct CDR3 sequences, about 39% of them singletons. The CDR3 length is 15 residues. V lost 3 bases, J lost 4 bases, and 13 bases lay in between. CDR1 and CDR2 from the germline V gene are MNHNY and SVGAGI (reference sequence). Sample donors were healthy Caucasian individuals that came from Russia, aged roughly 6 to 100. Each sample gave at least 6 million isolated PBMCs. The count of this clonotype is one.

The clonotype comes from a human donor in good health. The chain combines TRBV6-6 with TRBJ2-1, with D maybe TRBD2 (6 bases). The sample consisted of blood. The CDR3: CASSYSGRGYNEQFF. As DNA, the CDR3 is TGTGCCAGCAGTTATTCCGGACGGGGGTACAATGAGCAGTTCTTC.